These T cell receptor beta chains were read from a single sample in a study of blood T cell repertoires in COVID-19. TCRdb keeps only in-frame clones here, not all; method: immunoSEQ multiplex PCR. The sample comprises hundreds of thousands of clones, around nine tenths of which are singletons, and around 1.6% rests with the top ten. The sequenced sample consisted of PBMCs or T cells enriched from blood (not recorded which). The receptors were sampled from a woman aged 45-60 years who had recovered from COVID-19. The CDR3 runs from the conserved cysteine through the conserved F or W. Fields, in order: D gene, J gene, V gene, clone size, CDR3 length, CDR3 protein, CDR3 DNA. D genes are given only for firm matches. Only part of the rows carry a size: once, few, many, or a class if the clone is expanded.

d_gene: NA; j_gene: TRBJ1-1; v_gene: TRBV21-1; abundance: once; len: 13; CDR3aa: CASSPTRGTEAFF; CDR3nt: TGTGCCAGCAGCCCCACCAGGGGCACTGAAGCTTTCTTT
d_gene: NA; j_gene: TRBJ2-4; v_gene: TRBV2; abundance: NA; len: 14; CDR3aa: CASTRSIAKNIQYF; CDR3nt: TGTGCCAGCACTCGGTCCATAGCCAAAAACATTCAGTACTTC
d_gene: NA; j_gene: TRBJ2-4; v_gene: TRBV7-8; abundance: NA; len: 12; CDR3aa: CASSLRGNIQYF; CDR3nt: TGTGCCAGCAGCCTCCGGGGAAACATTCAGTACTTC
d_gene: NA; j_gene: TRBJ1-2; v_gene: TRBV28; abundance: once; len: 13; CDR3aa: CASGLGRSVSYTF; CDR3nt: TGTGCCAGCGGCCTTGGCAGGTCGGTTAGCTACACCTTC
d_gene: TRBD1; j_gene: TRBJ1-4; v_gene: TRBV9; abundance: NA; len: 14; CDR3aa: CASSEGQVNEKLFF; CDR3nt: TGTGCCAGCAGCGAGGGACAGGTGAATGAAAAACTGTTTTTT
d_gene: NA; j_gene: TRBJ2-7; v_gene: TRBV30; abundance: NA; len: 13; CDR3aa: CAWSLTSNYEQYF; CDR3nt: TGTGCCTGGAGTCTTACAAGTAACTACGAGCAGTACTTC
d_gene: NA; j_gene: TRBJ1-1; v_gene: TRBV14; abundance: NA; len: 12; CDR3aa: CASSQLSTEAFF; CDR3nt: TGTGCCAGCAGCCAGCTATCCACTGAAGCTTTCTTT
d_gene: TRBD1; j_gene: TRBJ1-6; v_gene: TRBV28; abundance: NA; len: 15; CDR3aa: CASRAPGQADSPLHF; CDR3nt: TGTGCCAGCAGGGCTCCGGGACAGGCAGATTCACCCCTCCACTTT
d_gene: TRBD2; j_gene: TRBJ2-1; v_gene: TRBV11-3; abundance: NA; len: 15; CDR3aa: CASSLEGEGYNEQFF; CDR3nt: TGTGCCAGCAGCTTAGAGGGGGAGGGCTACAATGAGCAGTTCTTC
d_gene: NA; j_gene: TRBJ1-3; v_gene: TRBV7-2; abundance: once; len: 14; CDR3aa: CASSRGMSGNTIYF; CDR3nt: TGTGCCAGCAGCCGCGGGATGAGTGGAAACACCATATATTTT
d_gene: TRBD2; j_gene: TRBJ2-2; v_gene: TRBV11-2; abundance: once; len: 13; CDR3aa: CASTSGNTGELFF; CDR3nt: TGTGCCAGCACTAGCGGGAACACCGGGGAGCTGTTTTTT
d_gene: TRBD2; j_gene: TRBJ2-5; v_gene: TRBV2; abundance: NA; len: 15; CDR3aa: CASSGVAGVTETQYF; CDR3nt: TGTGCCAGCAGTGGAGTAGCGGGAGTCACAGAGACCCAGTACTTC
d_gene: NA; j_gene: TRBJ1-2; v_gene: TRBV11-1; abundance: NA; len: 12; CDR3aa: CASSLEGRGYTF; CDR3nt: TGTGCCAGCAGCTTAGAAGGGAGAGGCTACACCTTC
d_gene: TRBD2; j_gene: TRBJ2-3; v_gene: TRBV28; abundance: NA; len: 15; CDR3aa: CASRSSSLAVDTQYF; CDR3nt: TGTGCCAGCAGATCGAGCTCTCTAGCGGTAGATACGCAGTATTTT
d_gene: TRBD1; j_gene: TRBJ2-7; v_gene: TRBV6-2/TRBV6-3; abundance: NA; len: 15; CDR3aa: CASSYSTATGLEQYF; CDR3nt: TGTGCCAGCAGTTACTCGACGGCGACAGGGCTCGAGCAGTACTTC
d_gene: TRBD1; j_gene: TRBJ1-5; v_gene: TRBV4-1; abundance: few; len: 17; CDR3aa: CASSQVSGQGLKGPQHF; CDR3nt: TGCGCCAGCAGCCAAGTGTCGGGACAGGGACTAAAGGGGCCCCAGCATTTT
d_gene: NA; j_gene: TRBJ2-1; v_gene: TRBV9; abundance: NA; len: 15; CDR3aa: CASSVAQGRYNEQFF; CDR3nt: TGTGCCAGCAGCGTAGCTCAGGGGCGATACAATGAGCAGTTCTTC
d_gene: NA; j_gene: TRBJ1-2; v_gene: TRBV29-1; abundance: NA; len: 12; CDR3aa: CSVDTGAYGYTF; CDR3nt: TGCAGCGTTGATACAGGCGCCTATGGCTACACCTTC
d_gene: NA; j_gene: TRBJ2-7; v_gene: TRBV2; abundance: NA; len: 14; CDR3aa: CASSGSSRSYEQYF; CDR3nt: TGTGCCAGCAGTGGGTCCTCTAGGTCCTACGAGCAGTACTTC
d_gene: TRBD1; j_gene: TRBJ2-7; v_gene: TRBV5-5; abundance: NA; len: 18; CDR3aa: CASSLARGQGASSYEQYF; CDR3nt: TGTGCCAGCAGCCTGGCCCGAGGACAGGGGGCTAGCTCCTACGAGCAGTACTTC
d_gene: NA; j_gene: TRBJ2-2; v_gene: TRBV5-1; abundance: NA; len: 15; CDR3aa: CASSRLTENTGELFF; CDR3nt: TGCGCCAGCAGCCGGTTGACAGAAAACACCGGGGAGCTGTTTTTT
d_gene: NA; j_gene: TRBJ2-3; v_gene: TRBV7-3; abundance: NA; len: 15; CDR3aa: CASSLNSPNTDTQYF; CDR3nt: TGTGCCAGCAGCTTGAACTCGCCGAACACAGATACGCAGTATTTT
d_gene: NA; j_gene: TRBJ1-6; v_gene: TRBV30; abundance: NA; len: 16; CDR3aa: CAWSAHKTGYNSPLHF; CDR3nt: TGTGCCTGGAGTGCCCATAAGACAGGATATAATTCACCCCTCCACTTT
d_gene: TRBD2; j_gene: TRBJ2-5; v_gene: TRBV28; abundance: few; len: 15; CDR3aa: CASSSLAGGQETQYF; CDR3nt: TGTGCCAGCAGTTCACTAGCGGGAGGCCAAGAGACCCAGTACTTC
d_gene: TRBD1; j_gene: TRBJ1-5; v_gene: TRBV5-8; abundance: few; len: 18; CDR3aa: CASSPRSLGQKPNQPQHF; CDR3nt: TGTGCCAGCAGCCCAAGATCTTTGGGACAGAAGCCCAATCAGCCCCAGCATTTT
d_gene: NA; j_gene: TRBJ2-7; v_gene: TRBV6-4; abundance: NA; len: 17; CDR3aa: CASRDLQGYGKINEQYF; CDR3nt: TGTGCCAGCAGAGATTTACAGGGATATGGGAAAATTAACGAGCAGTACTTC
d_gene: NA; j_gene: TRBJ1-2; v_gene: TRBV10-3; abundance: NA; len: 14; CDR3aa: CAISVGAVNYGYTF; CDR3nt: TGTGCCATCAGTGTGGGGGCAGTAAACTATGGCTACACCTTC
d_gene: NA; j_gene: TRBJ2-1; v_gene: TRBV9; abundance: few; len: 15; CDR3aa: CASSPRGNSYNEQFF; CDR3nt: TGTGCCAGCAGCCCCCGGGGGAACAGCTACAATGAGCAGTTCTTC
d_gene: TRBD2; j_gene: TRBJ2-5; v_gene: TRBV27; abundance: NA; len: 16; CDR3aa: CASSFRASGPQETQYF; CDR3nt: TGTGCCAGCAGTTTCAGGGCTAGCGGGCCCCAGGAGACCCAGTACTTC
d_gene: TRBD1; j_gene: TRBJ1-1; v_gene: TRBV7-3; abundance: few; len: 13; CDR3aa: CASSLDRGNEAFF; CDR3nt: TGTGCCAGCAGCTTAGACAGGGGTAACGAAGCTTTCTTT
d_gene: TRBD1; j_gene: TRBJ1-2; v_gene: TRBV2; abundance: NA; len: 14; CDR3aa: CASNDRGPVYGYTF; CDR3nt: TGTGCCAGCAACGACAGGGGGCCGGTCTATGGCTACACCTTC
d_gene: NA; j_gene: TRBJ2-1; v_gene: TRBV10-1; abundance: NA; len: 12; CDR3aa: CASSDNYNEQFF; CDR3nt: TGCGCCAGCAGTGATAATTACAATGAGCAGTTCTTC
d_gene: NA; j_gene: TRBJ1-2; v_gene: TRBV28; abundance: NA; len: 16; CDR3aa: CASSVLPQGKDYGYTF; CDR3nt: TGTGCCAGCAGTGTCCTCCCTCAGGGGAAGGACTATGGCTACACCTTC
d_gene: TRBD1; j_gene: TRBJ2-7; v_gene: TRBV9; abundance: NA; len: 15; CDR3aa: CASSEAGGSHYEQYF; CDR3nt: TGTGCCAGCAGCGAGGCAGGGGGAAGCCACTACGAGCAGTACTTC
d_gene: NA; j_gene: TRBJ1-1; v_gene: TRBV19; abundance: NA; len: 13; CDR3aa: CASSIDRNTEAFF; CDR3nt: TGTGCCAGTAGTATAGACAGGAACACTGAAGCTTTCTTT
d_gene: NA; j_gene: TRBJ2-2; v_gene: TRBV18; abundance: NA; len: 17; CDR3aa: CASSPPMGTSNTGELFF; CDR3nt: TGTGCCAGCTCACCCCCCATGGGGACTTCGAACACCGGGGAGCTGTTTTTT
d_gene: TRBD1; j_gene: TRBJ2-7; v_gene: TRBV18; abundance: NA; len: 14; CDR3aa: CASSPGQAGREQYF; CDR3nt: TGTGCCAGCTCACCCGGACAGGCCGGTCGAGAGCAGTACTTC
d_gene: TRBD2; j_gene: TRBJ2-7; v_gene: TRBV7-3; abundance: once; len: 14; CDR3aa: CASSLTSGSYEQYF; CDR3nt: TGTGCCAGCAGCCTTACTAGCGGCAGCTACGAGCAGTACTTC
d_gene: TRBD2; j_gene: TRBJ2-5; v_gene: TRBV5-4; abundance: NA; len: 16; CDR3aa: CASSAGGGRAQETQYF; CDR3nt: TGTGCCAGCAGCGCGGGGGGCGGGAGGGCCCAGGAGACCCAGTACTTC
d_gene: NA; j_gene: TRBJ2-7; v_gene: TRBV4-1; abundance: NA; len: 12; CDR3aa: CASSQVRGEQYF; CDR3nt: TGCGCCAGCAGCCAAGTTCGGGGAGAGCAGTACTTC
d_gene: NA; j_gene: TRBJ1-4; v_gene: TRBV18; abundance: NA; len: 15; CDR3aa: CASSIRGTANEKLFF; CDR3nt: TGTGCCAGCTCAATCCGCGGGACGGCTAATGAAAAACTGTTTTTT
d_gene: TRBD1; j_gene: TRBJ2-7; v_gene: TRBV18; abundance: NA; len: 16; CDR3aa: CASSLYLSGQGSEQYF; CDR3nt: TGTGCCAGCTCACTCTATCTTTCGGGACAGGGCAGCGAGCAGTACTTC
d_gene: NA; j_gene: TRBJ2-1; v_gene: TRBV21-1; abundance: NA; len: 14; CDR3aa: CASSKGGVRDEQFF; CDR3nt: TGTGCCAGCAGCAAAGGGGGGGTCAGGGATGAGCAGTTCTTC
d_gene: NA; j_gene: TRBJ1-2; v_gene: TRBV28; abundance: NA; len: 15; CDR3aa: CASSRAGAKGYGYTF; CDR3nt: TGTGCCAGCAGCCGAGCAGGGGCCAAAGGCTATGGCTACACCTTC
d_gene: TRBD2; j_gene: TRBJ2-1; v_gene: TRBV18; abundance: NA; len: 17; CDR3aa: CASSPATSGSWYNEQFF; CDR3nt: TGTGCCAGCTCACCAGCGACTAGCGGGAGCTGGTACAATGAGCAGTTCTTC
d_gene: TRBD1; j_gene: TRBJ1-5; v_gene: TRBV28; abundance: NA; len: 16; CDR3aa: CASSLGQGVGNQPQHF; CDR3nt: TGTGCCAGCAGTTTGGGACAGGGGGTGGGGAATCAGCCCCAGCATTTT
d_gene: TRBD1; j_gene: TRBJ2-3; v_gene: TRBV2; abundance: NA; len: 15; CDR3aa: CASSYRGRVTDTQYF; CDR3nt: TGTGCCAGCAGCTACAGGGGCCGGGTCACAGATACGCAGTATTTT